This TCR beta chain was captured in a study of T cell repertoires in cytomegalovirus infection. Study context: Shared public TCR beta signatures pointed to both CMV infection and a matching HLA type. Study-wide results and limits: CMV-specific TCR beta clonotypes restricted by HLA-C were the ones dominating the ex vivo response.

MiXCR, run by TCRdb on the reads, gives a single entry per CDR3 protein. The sample includes roughly 990,000 distinct CDR3 sequences, 31% of them seen just once. In this sample, this clonotype turned up a few times. The antigen remains undetermined. The junction had 5 bases not matched to a gene; V was cut back by 0 bases and J by 0 bases. Germline loops: CDR1 MGHRA, CDR2 YSYEKL. The CDR3 runs to 17 residues. This TCR came from a human donor in good health (CMV status not recorded). Some clones in this sample may be carry-over from other donors' samples. The sequenced sample was cultured CD8+ T cells from PBMCs, obtained from culture after CMV antigen stimulation. The chain is built from TRBV4-1 and TRBJ2-3; 8 bases are shared with TRBD2. The CDR3: CASSQDMERGSTDTQYF. CDR3 coding DNA: TGCGCCAGCAGCCAAGATATGGAGCGGGGGAGCACAGATACGCAGTATTTT.